Sequencing of this TCR beta chain was carried out in a study of T cell repertoires in cytomegalovirus infection. TCRdb passed the reads through MiXCR, listing each CDR3 protein once. The table includes about 360,000 distinct CDR3 sequences, 15% to 20% detected once. The germline V gene has CDR1 DFQATT and CDR2 SNEGSKA (reference sequence). Trimming shortened V by 6 bases and J by 4 bases, and 18 bases separated the two germline ends. CDR3 length equals 14 residues. The sequenced sample was PBMCs. This clonotype was sampled from a human donor in good health (CMV status not recorded). Some clones in this sample may be carry-over from other donors' samples. The chain has TRBV20-1 and TRBJ1-1; no definite D call. CDR3 sequence reads: CSAYHPSRPTEAFF. The CDR3 bases are TGCAGTGCCTACCATCCCAGTCGTCCCACTGAAGCTTTCTTT.